Below, 29 T cell receptor beta chains from the same sample are listed, as sequenced in a study of OX40 agonist ivuxolimab in advanced cancers. Sequenced by immunoSEQ multiplex PCR; TCRdb stores in-frame clones only, minus some. The table lists roughly 150,000 clones, roughly 94% of them singletons. Material: CD4+ or CD8+ T cells sorted from blood, obtained in a trial of the OX40 agonist ivuxolimab. The receptors were sampled from an adult with an advanced solid tumor such as melanoma, head and neck, liver or kidney cancer.

The rearrangement links TRBV4-3 to TRBJ1-2; 8 bases match TRBD1. The V segment lost 4 bases and the J segment 6 bases; nucleotides outside the gene matches: 13. The CDR3 has 16 residues. Germline V gives CDR1 LGHNA, CDR2 YSLEER. CDR3 loop: CASSRVGQGDLNGYTF. CDR3 bases: TGCGCCAGCAGCCGGGTCGGACAGGGAGACCTGAATGGCTACACCTTC.

The rearrangement joins TRBV30 to TRBJ2-2; TRBD2 might be the D (6 bases). The CDR3 contains 15 residues. Germline V gene data show CDR1 as GTSNPN and CDR2 as SVGIG (reference sequence). Trimming cost V 0 bases and J 2 bases, with 10 bases left between them. DNA for the CDR3: TGTGCCTGGAGTGTGGCTAGCGCCAACACCGGGGAGCTGTTTTTT. It codes for CAWSVASANTGELFF.

V and J are TRBV5-1 and TRBJ1-1; a weak D match, TRBD1 (5 bases). The ends were cut back, 1 base at V and 2 bases at J, with 15 bases in the middle. Germline V gene sequence: CDR1 SGHRS, CDR2 YFSETQ. This CDR3 contains 16 residues. The CDR3 protein is CASSLRAGGKNTEAFF. The CDR3 coding sequence is TGCGCCAGCAGCTTGAGAGCGGGGGGGAAAAACACTGAAGCTTTCTTT.

Comments on this clone: The sample carries other DNA sequences with the same CDR3. The chain uses TRBV6-5 and TRBJ1-5, with unresolved D. Germline V gene lookup returns CDR1 MNHEY and CDR2 SVGAGI. This CDR3 is built from 15 residues. V was clipped by 0 bases and J by 6 bases, with 12 bases between them. The CDR3 DNA follows: TGTGCCAGCAGTTACTCGGGTACACCGGGTCAGCCCCAGCATTTT. It yields the protein CASSYSGTPGQPQHF.

The chain links TRBV7-2 to TRBJ2-7, with 7 bases that match TRBD1. V lost 4 bases to trimming and J lost 5 bases; unmatched junction nucleotides: 11. CDR3 length: 15 amino acids. The germline V gene has CDR1 SGHTA and CDR2 FQGNSA. CDR3 in DNA: TGTGCCAGCAGCTCACAAGGGACAGTCCTTGACGAGCAGTACTTC. Its protein is CASSSQGTVLDEQYF. The full variable domain, in which reference TRBV7-2 and TRBJ2-7 provide the parts outside the CDR3, is GAGVSQSPSNKVTEKGKDVELRCDPISGHTALYWYRQSLGQGLEFLIYFQGNSAPDKSGLPSDRFSAERTGGSVSTLTIQRTQQEDSAVYLCASSSQGTVLDEQYFGPGTRLTVT.

The chain joins TRBV11-2 to TRBJ1-2; D might be TRBD1 (6 bases). V lost 1 base and J 4 bases, leaving 19 bases between the germline ends. The germline gives CDR1 SGHAT, CDR2 FQNNGV. This CDR3 region has 17 residues. The chain's CDR3 is CASSLGGSGGWGYGYTF. In nucleotides, the CDR3 is TGTGCCAGCAGCTTAGGTGGTTCGGGGGGCTGGGGCTATGGCTACACCTTC.

The chain recombines TRBV19 with TRBJ1-1; the D gene is possibly TRBD1 (6 bases). Per the germline V gene, CDR1 is LNHDA and CDR2 is SQIVND (reference sequence). CDR3 size: 14 residues. V lost 4 bases to trimming and J lost 4 bases, with 13 bases between them. The DNA for the CDR3 is TGTGCCAGTAGTAGGGGGCTGGGGAGCACTGAAGCTTTCTTT. Encoded protein: CASSRGLGSTEAFF.

This clone came up once. This chain uses TRBV7-8 with TRBJ1-2; D unresolved. The V gene's germline CDR1 is SGHVS and CDR2 FQNEAQ. Trimming pared 3 bases from V and 4 bases from J, leaving 21 bases between. The CDR3 runs to 17 residues. The CDR3 sequence is CASSFQMRGKLGYGYTF. The CDR3 DNA reads as TGTGCCAGCAGCTTTCAAATGCGCGGCAAGCTGGGCTATGGCTACACCTTC.

V usage is TRBV11-3 and J usage is TRBJ1-1, with unresolved D. V shed 3 bases and J shed 0 bases, with 11 bases lying between them. Germline-derived CDR1 and CDR2 are SGHNT and YENEEA. The CDR3 contains 15 residues. For the CDR3, the DNA is TGTGCCAGCAGCTTCTCAGGACGGATGAACACTGAAGCTTTCTTT. As protein: CASSFSGRMNTEAFF.

This rearrangement joins TRBV7-2 to TRBJ2-5; D gene unclear. From germline, CDR1 is SGHTA and CDR2 FQGNSA. The V end was cut by 1 base, the J end by 5 bases, with 8 bases between. There are 13 residues in the CDR3. This CDR3 is CASSLGALETQYF. The CDR3 DNA follows: TGTGCCAGCAGCTTAGGGGCGTTGGAGACCCAGTACTTC.

The genes are TRBV4-1 and TRBJ1-1, with D possibly being TRBD1 (5 bases). The CDR3 is 19 amino acids. Trimming stripped 1 base from V and 1 base from J, with 22 bases between. In germline, CDR1 is MGHRA, CDR2 YSYEKL. This chain's CDR3 is CASSQVDMGLSSGNTEAFF. DNA for the CDR3: TGCGCCAGCAGCCAAGTTGACATGGGGCTATCATCAGGGAACACTGAAGCTTTCTTT.

This CDR3 is CASTSPQAYNQPQHF. The CDR3 DNA reads TGTGCCAGTACCTCACCACAGGCTTACAATCAGCCCCAGCATTTT. This chain links TRBV19 with TRBJ1-5; a possible D gene is TRBD1 (5 bases). Germline V gene lookup returns CDR1 LNHDA and CDR2 SQIVND (reference sequence). Trimming pared 7 bases from V and 3 bases from J, leaving 16 bases between. The length of the CDR3 is 15 residues.

This sequence joins TRBV7-9 and TRBJ2-3; 7 bases map to TRBD2. From germline, CDR1 is SEHNR and CDR2 FQNEAQ (reference sequence). The trim removed 5 bases at V and 2 bases at J, leaving 16 bases unmatched. The CDR3 is made up of 18 amino acids. The CDR3 protein is CASSTLGGSRFDTDTQYF. DNA for the CDR3: TGTGCCAGCAGCACTCTAGGCGGGAGCAGGTTCGACACAGATACGCAGTATTTT.

This rearrangement joins TRBV27 to TRBJ2-2, with D maybe TRBD2 (6 bases). The CDR3 has 15 residues. V shed 5 bases and J shed 0 bases, with 10 bases lying between them. Germline CDR1 is MNHEY and CDR2 is SMNVEV (reference sequence). The CDR3, as DNA: TGTGCCAGCAGTAGGGACTTCGCGAACACCGGGGAGCTGTTTTTT. Amino acid sequence: CASSRDFANTGELFF.

The CDR3 here is CASSPLGQVNEKLFF. CDR3 sequence (DNA): TGTGCCAGCAGCCCCCTGGGACAGGTTAATGAAAAACTGTTTTTT. V usage is TRBV4-2 and J usage is TRBJ1-4; TRBD1 matches at 8 bases. CDR3 length: 15 residues. CDR1 and CDR2 from the germline V gene are LGHNA and YNFKEQ. V lost 4 bases to trimming and J lost 4 bases; unmatched junction nucleotides: 5.

J is TRBJ2-7 and V is TRBV5-4, with D perhaps TRBD1 or TRBD2 (5 bases each). CDR3 length: 14 residues. V was cut by 3 bases and J by 2 bases, with 12 bases left in between. Germline CDR1 SGHNT, CDR2 YYREEE (reference sequence). This CDR3 is CASSSRDPAYEQYF. The CDR3 nucleotides are TGTGCCAGCAGCTCCCGGGACCCCGCCTACGAGCAGTACTTC.

This chain connects TRBV4-3 to TRBJ2-3, with TRBD2 matching over 7 bases. There are 17 residues in the CDR3. Germline CDR1 and CDR2: LGHNA and YSLEER. J gave up 3 bases and V 0 bases, and 9 bases lay outside the gene matches. In DNA form, the CDR3 reads TGCGCCAGCAGCCAAGAACATGCGGGAGATACGACAGATACGCAGTATTTT. Residues: CASSQEHAGDTTDTQYF.

This chain uses TRBV5-1 with TRBJ2-5; no clear D. The germline V gene encodes CDR1 SGHRS and CDR2 YFSETQ. This CDR3 spans 14 amino acids. V lost 6 bases, J lost 3 bases, and 15 bases lay in between. CDR3 coding DNA: TGCGCCAGCAAACACGTAGTCAGCGAAGAGACCCAGTACTTC. As protein: CASKHVVSEETQYF.

The chain carries TRBV27 and TRBJ1-2; possibly TRBD1 for D (6 bases). This CDR3 comprises 15 residues. Germline values: CDR1 MNHEY, CDR2 SMNVEV (reference sequence). V was pared by 4 bases and J by 1 base, with 13 bases between. CDR3 bases: TGTGCCAGCAGTTACGCCGGACAGAATAACTATGGCTACACCTTC. Translated, it gives CASSYAGQNNYGYTF.

The chain has TRBV9 and TRBJ1-1; D remains ambiguous. The CDR3 is 14 residues long. Germline V gene sequence: CDR1 SGDLS, CDR2 YYNGEE. V lost 6 bases and J lost 0, with 12 bases in between. The CDR3: CASTPTGMNTEAFF. The CDR3 coding sequence is TGTGCCAGCACCCCGACGGGGATGAACACTGAAGCTTTCTTT.

The table lists this clone with a few counts. This rearrangement joins TRBV5-6 to TRBJ1-2; TRBD1 is a possible D gene (6 bases). This CDR3 comprises 15 residues. From germline, CDR1 is SGHDT and CDR2 YYEEEE. V was cut by 0 bases and J by 5 bases, with 14 bases left in between. The CDR3 DNA reads TGTGCCAGCAGCTTGGTTGGGGGGCAATGGTATGGCTACACCTTC. Translation: CASSLVGGQWYGYTF.

This sequence joins TRBV10-3 and TRBJ1-3; 8 bases line up with TRBD1. Germline-derived CDR1 and CDR2 are ENHRY and SYGVKD. Trimming removed 9 bases from V and 2 bases from J; junction bases left unmatched: 3. This CDR3 is 13 amino acids long. The CDR3 DNA sequence: TGTGCCATTCAACAGGGGGCTGGAAACACCATATATTTT. It translates to CAIQQGAGNTIYF.

This clone has a handful of counts. This rearrangement joins TRBV19 to TRBJ1-4, with 7 bases that match TRBD1. Germline lookup yields CDR1 LNHDA and CDR2 SQIVND (reference sequence). The length of the CDR3 is 16 residues. Trimming removed 4 bases from V and 4 bases from J; junction bases left unmatched: 9. The CDR3 DNA reads as TGTGCCAGTAGTACCCCCGGACAGGCGGGTAATGAAAAACTGTTTTTT. Translation: CASSTPGQAGNEKLFF.

The rearrangement uses TRBV6-4 and TRBJ2-1, with 14 positions matching TRBD2. Looked up from germline, CDR1 is MRHNA and CDR2 is SNTAGT. J lost 8 bases, V lost 6 bases, and 6 bases had no gene match. This CDR3 contains 15 residues. CDR3 residues: CASRETSGGADEQFF. CDR3 in DNA: TGTGCCAGCAGAGAGACTAGCGGGGGGGCCGATGAGCAGTTCTTC.

The CDR3 bases are TGTGCCAGCAGTGATCCCCGCATTCAGTACTTC. It translates to CASSDPRIQYF. The gene calls are TRBV6-5 and TRBJ2-4; D gene uncertain. The V gene's germline CDR1 is MNHEY and CDR2 SVGAGI. The V end was cut by 5 bases, the J end by 9 bases, with 8 bases between. The CDR3 runs 11 residues.

This clone occurred once. The junction does not match germline at one end; this may be a read error. This chain links TRBV25-1 with TRBJ2-7; the D gene could be TRBD1 or TRBD2 (6 bases each). This CDR3 region has 12 residues. Germline V gives CDR1 MGHDK, CDR2 SYGVNS. CDR3 residues: CASSPSGGRRDF. CDR3 DNA sequence: TGTGCCAGCAGCCCTAGTGGGGGGCGCAGGGACTTC.

V is TRBV6-5 and J is TRBJ2-1; 10 nucleotides align to TRBD1. The length of the CDR3 is 15 residues. V trimming: 4 bases; J trimming: 6 bases; junction bases outside the gene matches: 6. Germline CDR1 reads MNHEY; CDR2 reads SVGAGI. CDR3 bases: TGTGCCAGCAGTTTCCGGGACAGGGGTTCCAATGAGCAGTTCTTC. It translates to CASSFRDRGSNEQFF.

The genes are TRBV18 and TRBJ2-7; a weak D match, TRBD2 (5 bases). The CDR3 loop spans 15 amino acids. Germline V gene lookup returns CDR1 KGHSH and CDR2 LQKENI. V lost 3 bases to trimming and J lost 0 bases, with 12 bases between them. CDR3: CASSPGLAASYEQYF. CDR3 nucleotide sequence: TGTGCCAGCTCACCTGGTCTAGCAGCCTCCTACGAGCAGTACTTC.

The chain couples TRBV19 to TRBJ1-5, with 7 bases aligning to TRBD1. Germline lookup yields CDR1 LNHDA and CDR2 SQIVND (reference sequence). J lost 7 bases, V lost 7 bases, and 7 bases had no gene match. The CDR3 contains 13 residues. CDR3 amino acids: CASTRQGGQPQHF. In DNA, the CDR3 is TGTGCCAGTACCCGACAGGGTGGACAGCCCCAGCATTTT. Full variable domain (rest looked up from reference TRBV19 and TRBJ1-5): DGGITQSPKYLFRKEGQNVTLSCEQNLNHDAMYWYRQDPGQGLRLIYYSQIVNDFQKGDIAEGYSVSREKKESFPLTVTSAQKNPTAFYLCASTRQGGQPQHFGDGTRLSIL.